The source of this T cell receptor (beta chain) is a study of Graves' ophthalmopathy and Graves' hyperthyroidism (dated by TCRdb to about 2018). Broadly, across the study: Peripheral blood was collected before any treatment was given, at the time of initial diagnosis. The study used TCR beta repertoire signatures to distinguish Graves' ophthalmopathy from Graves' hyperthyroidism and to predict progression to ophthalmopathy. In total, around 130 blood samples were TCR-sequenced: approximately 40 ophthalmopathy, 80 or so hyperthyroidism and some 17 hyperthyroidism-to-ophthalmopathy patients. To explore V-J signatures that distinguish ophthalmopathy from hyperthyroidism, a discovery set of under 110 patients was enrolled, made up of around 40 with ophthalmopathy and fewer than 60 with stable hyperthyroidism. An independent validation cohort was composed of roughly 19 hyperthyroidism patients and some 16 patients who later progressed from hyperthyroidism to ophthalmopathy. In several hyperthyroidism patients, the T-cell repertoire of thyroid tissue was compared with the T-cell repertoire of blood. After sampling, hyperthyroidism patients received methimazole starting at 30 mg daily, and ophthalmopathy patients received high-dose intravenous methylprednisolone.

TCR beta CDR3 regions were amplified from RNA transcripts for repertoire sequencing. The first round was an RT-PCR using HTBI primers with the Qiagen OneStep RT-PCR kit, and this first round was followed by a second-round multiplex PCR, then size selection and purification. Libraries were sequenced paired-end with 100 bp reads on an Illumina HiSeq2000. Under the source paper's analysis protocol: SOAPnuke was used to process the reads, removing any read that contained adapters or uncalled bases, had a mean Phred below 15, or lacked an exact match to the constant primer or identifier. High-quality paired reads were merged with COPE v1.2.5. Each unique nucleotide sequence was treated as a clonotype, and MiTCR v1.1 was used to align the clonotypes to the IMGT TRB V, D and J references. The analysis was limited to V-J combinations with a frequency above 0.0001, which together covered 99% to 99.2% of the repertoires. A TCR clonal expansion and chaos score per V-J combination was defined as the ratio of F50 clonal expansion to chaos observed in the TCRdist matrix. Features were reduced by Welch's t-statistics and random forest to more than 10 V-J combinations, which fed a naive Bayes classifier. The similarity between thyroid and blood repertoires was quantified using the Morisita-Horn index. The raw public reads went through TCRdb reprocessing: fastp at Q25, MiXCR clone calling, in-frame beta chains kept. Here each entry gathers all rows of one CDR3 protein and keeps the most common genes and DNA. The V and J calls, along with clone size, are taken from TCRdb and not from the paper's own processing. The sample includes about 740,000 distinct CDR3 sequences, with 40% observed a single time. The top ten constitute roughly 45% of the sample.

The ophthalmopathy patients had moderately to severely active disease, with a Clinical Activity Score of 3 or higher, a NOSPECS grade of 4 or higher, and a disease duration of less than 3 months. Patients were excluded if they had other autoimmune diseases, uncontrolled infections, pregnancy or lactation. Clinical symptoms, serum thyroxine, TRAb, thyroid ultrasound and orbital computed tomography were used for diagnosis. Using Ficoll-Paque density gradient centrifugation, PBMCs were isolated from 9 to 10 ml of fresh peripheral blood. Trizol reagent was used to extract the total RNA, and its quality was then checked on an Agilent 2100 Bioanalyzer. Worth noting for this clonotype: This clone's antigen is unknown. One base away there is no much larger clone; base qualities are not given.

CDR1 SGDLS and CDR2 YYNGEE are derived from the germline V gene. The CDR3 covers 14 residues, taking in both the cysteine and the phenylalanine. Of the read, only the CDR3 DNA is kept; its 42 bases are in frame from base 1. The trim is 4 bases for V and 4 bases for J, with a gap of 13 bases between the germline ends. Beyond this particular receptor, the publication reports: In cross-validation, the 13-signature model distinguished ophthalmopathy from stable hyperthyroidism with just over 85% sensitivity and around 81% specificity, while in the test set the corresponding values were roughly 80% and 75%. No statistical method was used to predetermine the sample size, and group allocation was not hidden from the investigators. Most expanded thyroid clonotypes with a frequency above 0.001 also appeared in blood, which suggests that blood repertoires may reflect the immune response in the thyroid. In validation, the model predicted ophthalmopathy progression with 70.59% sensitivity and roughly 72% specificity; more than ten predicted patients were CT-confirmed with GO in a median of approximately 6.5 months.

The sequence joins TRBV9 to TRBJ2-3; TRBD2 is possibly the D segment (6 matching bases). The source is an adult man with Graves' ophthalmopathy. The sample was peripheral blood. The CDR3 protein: CASSLVEGADTQYF. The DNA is TGTGCCAGCAGCTTGGTGGAGGGCGCAGATACGCAGTATTTT.